The clone carrying this TCR beta chain is a singleton in its sample. Its target is unknown. The V end was cut by 4 bases, the J end by 7 bases, with 19 bases between. CDR1 and CDR2 from the germline V gene are SQVTM and ANQGSEA. There are 14 residues in the CDR3. Then a second PCR, running about 6 to 12 cycles, was carried out with a sample-barcoded 5' primer and a J-beta primer mix. All samples gave at least 2.5 million CDR3-containing paired-end reads. TCRdb re-called the 5' RACE reads with MiXCR, one entry per CDR3 protein. The sample shows hundreds of thousands of distinct CDR3 sequences, about 61% of them seen only once. Donors each provided 8 to 10 milliliters of peripheral blood. This sample is drawn from a study of blood T cells in healthy people across ages. Study-level findings and limits: Comparison with aged donors showed that long-lived donors had more naive CD4+ cells and higher diversity. A strong correlation was found between TCR beta diversity and the percentage of naive T cells.

Source material: blood. The TCR originated in a man aged 35 to 55 in good health. V and J are TRBV29-1 and TRBJ2-5; D is perhaps TRBD1 or TRBD2 (6 bases each). The CDR3 region has the DNA TGCAGCGTTGTGGGGGCGGAGGGTAGGGGGACCCAGTACTTC. As protein: CSVVGAEGRGTQYF.